A selection of T cell receptor beta chains follows, all from one sample in a study of cytomegalovirus exposure and HLA in healthy donors. Data came from immunoSEQ multiplex PCR; TCRdb stores just in-frame clones and leaves some out. The data hold 200,000 to 250,000 clones, with 70% to 80% observed a single time. What was sequenced was PBMCs. All receptors derive from a male donor in good health and CMV-seronegative. CDR3s include the opening cysteine and the closing phenylalanine or tryptophan. D genes are given only for firm matches. The listing skips clone size in some rows; elsewhere it reads once, few, many or a size class.

TRBJ2-5	-	TRBV27	-	CASSLMGQQETQYF	TGTGCCAGCAGTTTAATGGGACAACAAGAGACCCAGTACTTC
TRBJ2-5	-	TRBV5-1	TRBD1	CASSLGQGAGETQYF	TGCGCCAGCAGCTTGGGGCAGGGGGCAGGAGAGACCCAGTACTTC
TRBJ2-1	-	TRBV19	-	CASIGGPYNEQFF	TGTGCCAGTATCGGGGGACCCTACAATGAGCAGTTCTTC
TRBJ2-1	-	TRBV6-5	-	CASSYGAVGREQFF	TGTGCCAGCAGTTACGGGGCCGTCGGGCGTGAGCAGTTCTTC
TRBJ2-3	-	TRBV11-2	-	CASTQGGGSDTQYF	TGTGCCAGCACCCAGGGAGGTGGATCAGATACGCAGTATTTT
TRBJ2-5	-	TRBV7-3	-	CASSFPGMETQYF	TGTGCCAGCAGCTTTCCGGGAATGGAGACCCAGTACTTC
TRBJ2-2	-	TRBV30	-	CAWSASFTGELFF	TGTGCCTGGAGTGCAAGCTTCACCGGGGAGCTGTTTTTT
TRBJ2-1	-	TRBV10-2	TRBD1	CAGEDREKGNGEQFF	TGCGCCGGAGAAGACAGGGAAAAGGGGAACGGTGAGCAGTTCTTC
TRBJ1-2	-	TRBV6-5	-	CASRQPRGGRGYTF	TGTGCCAGCAGACAACCTAGGGGGGGAAGGGGCTACACCTTC
TRBJ1-1	-	TRBV10-3	-	CAIRDWDSNTEAFF	TGTGCCATCAGAGACTGGGACTCGAACACTGAAGCTTTCTTT
TRBJ2-5	-	TRBV28	TRBD1	CASMGTGGQWWRETQYF	TGTGCCAGCATGGGGACAGGGGGACAGTGGTGGAGGGAGACCCAGTACTTC
TRBJ2-7	-	TRBV2	TRBD1	CASGQGAIWEQYF	TGTGCCAGCGGACAGGGGGCGATTTGGGAGCAGTACTTC
TRBJ2-7	once	TRBV19	TRBD2	CASSISIAGPQGYEQYF	TGTGCCAGTAGTATATCGATAGCGGGACCCCAGGGTTACGAGCAGTACTTC
TRBJ1-1	few	TRBV2	TRBD1	CASTPRTGGAYTEAFF	TGTGCCAGCACTCCTCGGACAGGGGGGGCGTACACTGAAGCTTTCTTT
TRBJ2-6	once	TRBV9	TRBD1	CASGPHDRGLSGANVLTF	TGTGCCAGCGGGCCTCATGACAGGGGGCTCTCTGGGGCCAACGTCCTGACTTTC
TRBJ1-1	-	TRBV2	-	CAISLGSRGNTEAFF	TGTGCTATCAGCCTGGGGTCCAGGGGAAACACTGAAGCTTTCTTT
TRBJ2-7	-	TRBV15	-	CATSREGASSYEQYF	TGTGCCACCAGCAGAGAGGGGGCGAGCTCCTACGAGCAGTACTTC
TRBJ1-1	-	TRBV9	TRBD1	CASSPLTGSGDTEAFF	TGTGCCAGCAGCCCCTTGACAGGGTCTGGGGACACTGAAGCTTTCTTT
TRBJ2-7	-	TRBV5-4	TRBD2	CASSPGLAGGPGSYEQYF	TGTGCCAGCAGCCCCGGACTAGCGGGAGGGCCGGGTTCCTACGAGCAGTACTTC
TRBJ2-7	once	TRBV5-4	TRBD2	CASSPWREANEQYF	TGTGCCAGCAGTCCCTGGCGGGAGGCAAACGAGCAGTACTTC
TRBJ2-5	few	TRBV14	TRBD1	CASSQGGPGQGEETQYF	TGTGCCAGCAGCCAGGGAGGACCGGGACAGGGGGAAGAGACCCAGTACTTC
TRBJ2-1	-	TRBV10-1	TRBD2	CASSAVRLADEQFF	TGCGCCAGCAGTGCGGTCCGACTAGCGGATGAGCAGTTCTTC
TRBJ2-3	-	TRBV27	TRBD2	CASSSTSGLTDTQYF	TGTGCCAGCAGTTCGACTAGCGGGTTAACAGATACGCAGTATTTT
TRBJ2-1	-	TRBV6-6	TRBD1	CASSFLRGPGDEQFF	TGTGCCAGCAGTTTCCTCAGGGGGCCGGGTGATGAGCAGTTCTTC
TRBJ2-4	-	TRBV7-9	-	CASSLGANLQYF	TGTGCCAGCAGCTTAGGTGCGAATCTTCAGTACTTC
TRBJ2-3	-	TRBV29-1	TRBD2	CSVGTSGSPTQYF	TGCAGCGTCGGGACTAGCGGGAGCCCTACGCAGTATTTT
TRBJ2-4	-	TRBV5-4	TRBD2	CASSLEREENIQYF	TGTGCCAGCAGCTTGGAGCGGGAGGAAAACATTCAGTACTTC
TRBJ2-2	once	TRBV29-1	-	CSCQGTAGELFF	TGCAGCTGTCAGGGGACCGCCGGGGAGCTGTTTTTT
TRBJ1-1	-	TRBV27	-	CASSRRHREGNTEAFF	TGTGCCAGCAGCCGACGGCATAGAGAGGGGAACACTGAAGCTTTCTTT
TRBJ2-5	-	TRBV5-1	TRBD2	CASSSGGGETQYF	TGCGCCAGCAGCTCGGGAGGGGGAGAGACCCAGTACTTC
TRBJ2-2	-	TRBV10-1	TRBD1	CASATGQGNPGELFF	TGCGCCAGCGCCACGGGACAGGGGAACCCCGGGGAGCTGTTTTTT